The rows below give T cell receptor beta chains drawn from one sample of a study of blood T cell repertoires in COVID-19. Sequencing was performed with immunoSEQ multiplex PCR; in TCRdb, only in-frame clones are kept and a portion is missing. The repertoire holds roughly 380,000 clones, with more than 65% as singletons. The sequenced material came from peripheral blood. The source is a human donor with acute or convalescent COVID-19. The donor label of this sample is uncertain. CDR3s include the opening cysteine and the closing phenylalanine or tryptophan. Each record gives: CDR3 protein, CDR3 DNA, V gene, J gene, clone size, D gene. A D gene is named only where the DNA matches it firmly. Rows may omit the clone size; those that give it use once, few, many or a size class.

CDR3aa: CASSEHKGRGTEAFF
CDR3nt: TGTGCCAGCAGTGAACATAAGGGTAGGGGCACTGAAGCTTTCTTT
v_gene: TRBV2
j_gene: TRBJ1-1
abundance: few
d_gene: .

CDR3aa: CASCPTGQGGGKLFF
CDR3nt: TGCGCCAGCTGCCCTACGGGACAGGGTGGTGGAAAACTGTTTTTT
v_gene: TRBV4-1
j_gene: TRBJ1-4
abundance: .
d_gene: TRBD1

CDR3aa: CASSLGLSPGNTIYF
CDR3nt: TGTGCCAGCAGCTTGGGCCTAAGCCCTGGAAACACCATATATTTT
v_gene: TRBV5-4
j_gene: TRBJ1-3
abundance: .
d_gene: .

CDR3aa: CASSTEAETQYF
CDR3nt: TGCGCCAGCAGCACCGAAGCAGAGACCCAGTACTTC
v_gene: TRBV5-1
j_gene: TRBJ2-5
abundance: once
d_gene: .

CDR3aa: CASSESRGGYYNEQFF
CDR3nt: TGCGCCAGCAGTGAGTCCAGAGGGGGATACTACAATGAGCAGTTCTTC
v_gene: TRBV10-1
j_gene: TRBJ2-1
abundance: .
d_gene: .

CDR3aa: CASSAGGRLSGNTIYF
CDR3nt: TGTGCCAGCAGCGCGGGGGGACGCCTCTCTGGAAACACCATATATTTT
v_gene: TRBV9
j_gene: TRBJ1-3
abundance: .
d_gene: .

CDR3aa: CASSLGQGARNEQFF
CDR3nt: TGTGCCAGCAGCTTGGGGCAGGGGGCTCGAAATGAGCAGTTCTTC
v_gene: TRBV5-4
j_gene: TRBJ2-1
abundance: .
d_gene: TRBD1

CDR3aa: CASREAGGGSYEQYF
CDR3nt: TGTGCCAGCAGAGAGGCCGGGGGGGGATCCTACGAGCAGTACTTC
v_gene: TRBV6-5
j_gene: TRBJ2-7
abundance: .
d_gene: TRBD2

CDR3aa: CATSPRTTDYTYEQYF
CDR3nt: TGTGCCACCAGCCCCCGTACCACAGATTATACCTACGAGCAGTACTTC
v_gene: TRBV15
j_gene: TRBJ2-7
abundance: .
d_gene: .

CDR3aa: CASSPGGAVFSGAFF
CDR3nt: TGTGCCAGCAGCCCGGGGGGGGCTGTGTTCTCGGGAGCTTTCTTT
v_gene: TRBV28
j_gene: TRBJ1-1
abundance: .
d_gene: .

CDR3aa: CASSSTGVNTGELFF
CDR3nt: TGTGCCAGCAGTTCCACAGGGGTGAACACCGGGGAGCTGTTTTTT
v_gene: TRBV27
j_gene: TRBJ2-2
abundance: .
d_gene: TRBD1

CDR3aa: CASSLDRVPSNEQFF
CDR3nt: TGTGCCAGCAGCTTGGATAGAGTCCCGAGCAATGAGCAGTTCTTC
v_gene: TRBV5-4
j_gene: TRBJ2-1
abundance: .
d_gene: .

CDR3aa: CASSPDRGTGNTIYF
CDR3nt: TGTGCCAGCTCACCCGACAGGGGGACAGGAAACACCATATATTTT
v_gene: TRBV18
j_gene: TRBJ1-3
abundance: .
d_gene: TRBD1